The rows below give T cell receptor beta chains drawn from one sample of a study of blood T cell repertoires in COVID-19. TCRdb keeps only in-frame clones here, not all; method: immunoSEQ multiplex PCR. The sample contains over 100,000 clones, over 85% of which appear only once. The specimen was peripheral blood. The receptors here all came from a woman aged 45-60 years with COVID-19, enrolled during active disease. Each CDR3 is given without its conserved first and last residue.

TRBV30,TRBJ2-3,AINPGLGLTDTQY
TRBV5-1,TRBJ1-5,ASSTTGGLQPQH
TRBV13,TRBJ2-3,ASSPQRGGRDTQY
TRBV21-1,TRBJ1-4,ASSRGTGENEKLF
TRBV3-1/TRBV3-2,TRBJ1-3,ASSPRQGAPNTIY
TRBV7-2,TRBJ2-1,ASRPGLAYNEQF
TRBV5-1,TRBJ1-4,ASSFSGNGPEGLF
TRBV7-9,TRBJ1-2,ASSKQFPNYGYT
TRBV7-2,TRBJ1-1,ASSSDLVEAF
TRBV24-1,TRBJ1-2,ATSGLGQFYGYT
TRBV5-1,TRBJ1-2,ASSPDRNYGYT
TRBV4-2,TRBJ1-1,ASSQGREAF
TRBV19,TRBJ1-1,ATSTGRTWNTEAF
TRBV7-9,TRBJ1-2,ASSFTDRDGYT
TRBV28,TRBJ1-3,ASSLTGYGNTIY
TRBV5-1,TRBJ1-2,ASSAGTGVGYT
TRBV19,TRBJ1-1,ASSTPTVYTEAF
TRBV6-2/TRBV6-3,TRBJ2-5,ASSYSFRRSWETQY
TRBV30,TRBJ2-7,AWSAPDRSYEQY
TRBV7-6,TRBJ2-1,ASSSISGAGNEQF